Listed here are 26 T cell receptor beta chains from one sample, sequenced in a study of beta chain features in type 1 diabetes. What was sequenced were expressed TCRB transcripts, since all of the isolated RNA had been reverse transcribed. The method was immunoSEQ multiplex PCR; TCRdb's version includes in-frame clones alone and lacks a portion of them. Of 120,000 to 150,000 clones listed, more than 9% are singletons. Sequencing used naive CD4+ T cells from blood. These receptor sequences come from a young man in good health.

In DNA, the CDR3 is TGCGCCAGCAGCTCCCCTCCTAACTCCTACGAGCAGTACTTC. It is translated as CASSSPPNSYEQYF. The chain recombines TRBV4-1 with TRBJ2-7; no clear D gene. The CDR3 is made up of 14 amino acids. Trimming shortened V by 5 bases and J by 0 bases, and 11 bases separated the two germline ends. Germline-derived CDR1 and CDR2 are MGHRA and YSYEKL.

CDR3 region: CASSFSQGATEAFF. The CDR3 DNA is TGCGCCAGCAGCTTCTCCCAGGGGGCGACTGAAGCTTTCTTT. The chain couples TRBV5-1 to TRBJ1-1; TRBD1 agrees at 8 bases. The length of the CDR3 is 14 residues. Trimming took 2 bases from V and 5 from J; bases not matched to a gene: 5. The germline V gene has CDR1 SGHRS and CDR2 YFSETQ.

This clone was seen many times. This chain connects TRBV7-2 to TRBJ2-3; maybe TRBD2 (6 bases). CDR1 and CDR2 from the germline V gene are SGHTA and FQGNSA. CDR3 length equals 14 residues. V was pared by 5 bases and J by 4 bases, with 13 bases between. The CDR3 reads CASSRQEGPDTQYF. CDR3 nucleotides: TGTGCCAGCAGCCGTCAGGAGGGCCCAGATACGCAGTATTTT.

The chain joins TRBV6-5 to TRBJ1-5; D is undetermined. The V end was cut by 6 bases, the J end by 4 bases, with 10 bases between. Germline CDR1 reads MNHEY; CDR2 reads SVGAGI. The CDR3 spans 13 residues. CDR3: CASRVSGNQPQHF. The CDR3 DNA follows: TGTGCCAGCAGGGTGTCGGGTAATCAGCCCCAGCATTTT.

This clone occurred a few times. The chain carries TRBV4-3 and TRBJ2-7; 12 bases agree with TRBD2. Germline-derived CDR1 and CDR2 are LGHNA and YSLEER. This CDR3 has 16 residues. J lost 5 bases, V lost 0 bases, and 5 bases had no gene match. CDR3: CASSQETSGSQHEQYF. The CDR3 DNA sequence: TGCGCCAGCAGCCAAGAGACTAGCGGGAGCCAGCACGAGCAGTACTTC.

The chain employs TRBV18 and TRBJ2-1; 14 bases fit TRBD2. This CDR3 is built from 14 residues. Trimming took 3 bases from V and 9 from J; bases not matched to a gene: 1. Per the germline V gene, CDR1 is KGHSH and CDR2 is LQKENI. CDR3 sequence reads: CASSPGLAGAEQFF. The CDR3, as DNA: TGTGCCAGCTCACCGGGACTAGCGGGGGCTGAGCAGTTCTTC.

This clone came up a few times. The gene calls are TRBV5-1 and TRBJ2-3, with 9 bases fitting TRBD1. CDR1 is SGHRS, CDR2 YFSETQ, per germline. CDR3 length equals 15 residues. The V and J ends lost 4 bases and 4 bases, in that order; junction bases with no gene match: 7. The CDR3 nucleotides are TGCGCCAGCAGCCCACAGGGGGCCGGCGCAGATACGCAGTATTTT. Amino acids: CASSPQGAGADTQYF.

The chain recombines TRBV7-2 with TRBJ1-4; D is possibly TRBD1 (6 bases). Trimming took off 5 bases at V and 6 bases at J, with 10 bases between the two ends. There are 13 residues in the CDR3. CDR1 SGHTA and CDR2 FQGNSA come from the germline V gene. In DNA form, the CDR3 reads TGTGCCAGCAGCCCATACAGGGATGAAAAACTGTTTTTT. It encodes CASSPYRDEKLFF.

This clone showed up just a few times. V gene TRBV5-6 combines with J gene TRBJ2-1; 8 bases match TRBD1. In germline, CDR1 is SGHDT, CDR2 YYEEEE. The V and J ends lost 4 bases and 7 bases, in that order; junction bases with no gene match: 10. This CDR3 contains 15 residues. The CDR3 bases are TGTGCCAGCAGCCGGAGGACAGGGCGCAGGAATGAGCAGTTCTTC. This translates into CASSRRTGRRNEQFF. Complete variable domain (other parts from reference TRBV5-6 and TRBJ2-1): DAGVTQSPTHLIKTRGQQVTLRCSPKSGHDTVSWYQQALGQGPQFIFQYYEEEERQRGNFPDRFSGHQFPNYSSELNVNALLLGDSALYLCASSRRTGRRNEQFFGPGTRLTVL.

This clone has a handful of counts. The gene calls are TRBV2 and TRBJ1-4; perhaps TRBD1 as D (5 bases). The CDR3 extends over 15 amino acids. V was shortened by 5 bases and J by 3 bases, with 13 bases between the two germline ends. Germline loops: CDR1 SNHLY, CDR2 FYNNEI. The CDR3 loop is CASSYRQLPNEKLFF. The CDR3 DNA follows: TGTGCCAGCAGTTATCGACAGCTTCCTAATGAAAAACTGTTTTTT. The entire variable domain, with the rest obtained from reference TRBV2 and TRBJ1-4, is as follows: EPEVTQTPSHQVTQMGQEVILRCVPISNHLYFYWYRQILGQKVEFLVSFYNNEISEKSEIFDDQFSVERPDGSNFTLKIRSTKLEDSAMYFCASSYRQLPNEKLFFGSGTQLSVL.

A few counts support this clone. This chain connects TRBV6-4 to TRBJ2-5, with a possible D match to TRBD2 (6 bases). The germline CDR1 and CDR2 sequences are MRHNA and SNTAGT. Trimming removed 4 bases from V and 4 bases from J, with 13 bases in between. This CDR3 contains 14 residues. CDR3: CASSVTSSAETQYF. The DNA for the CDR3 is TGTGCCAGCAGTGTGACTAGTTCGGCAGAGACCCAGTACTTC.

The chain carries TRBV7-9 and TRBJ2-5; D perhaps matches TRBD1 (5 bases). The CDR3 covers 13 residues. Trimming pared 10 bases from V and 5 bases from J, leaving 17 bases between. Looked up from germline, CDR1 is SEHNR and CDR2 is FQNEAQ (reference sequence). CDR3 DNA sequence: TGTGCCATCAATTCAGGGAATGGGGAGACCCAGTACTTC. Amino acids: CAINSGNGETQYF.

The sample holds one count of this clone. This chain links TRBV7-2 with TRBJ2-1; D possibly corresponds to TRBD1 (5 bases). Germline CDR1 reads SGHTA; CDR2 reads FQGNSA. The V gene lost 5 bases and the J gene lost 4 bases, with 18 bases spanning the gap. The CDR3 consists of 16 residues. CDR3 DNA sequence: TGTGCCAGCAGCCTCCCTGTCAGGGCTCTATACAATGAGCAGTTCTTC. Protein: CASSLPVRALYNEQFF. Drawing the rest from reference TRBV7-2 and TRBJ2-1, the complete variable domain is GAGVSQSPSNKVTEKGKDVELRCDPISGHTALYWYRQSLGQGLEFLIYFQGNSAPDKSGLPSDRFSAERTGGSVSTLTIQRTQQEDSAVYLCASSLPVRALYNEQFFGPGTRLTVL.

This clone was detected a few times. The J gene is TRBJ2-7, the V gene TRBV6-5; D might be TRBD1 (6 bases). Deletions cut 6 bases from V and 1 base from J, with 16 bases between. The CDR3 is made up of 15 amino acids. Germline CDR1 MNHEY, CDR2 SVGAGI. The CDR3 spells CASSGAIQGSYEQYF. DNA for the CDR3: TGTGCCAGCAGCGGGGCCATCCAGGGGTCCTACGAGCAGTACTTC.

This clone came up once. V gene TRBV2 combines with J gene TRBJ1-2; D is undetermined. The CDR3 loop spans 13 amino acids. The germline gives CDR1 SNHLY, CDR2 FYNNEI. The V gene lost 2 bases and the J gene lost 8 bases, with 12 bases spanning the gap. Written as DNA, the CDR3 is TGTGCCAGCAGTGAATTTCGGGAGATAGGCTACACCTTC. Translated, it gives CASSEFREIGYTF.

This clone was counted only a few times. CDR3 nucleotides: TGCGCCAGCAGCCCAGGGGGCATCAATGAGCAGTTCTTC. Translated, it gives CASSPGGINEQFF. The chain combines TRBV5-1 with TRBJ2-1; 8 bases are shared with TRBD1. V shed 4 bases and J 6 bases; nucleotides not matched to a gene: 3. Germline assignment: CDR1 SGHRS and CDR2 YFSETQ. The CDR3 is 13 residues long.

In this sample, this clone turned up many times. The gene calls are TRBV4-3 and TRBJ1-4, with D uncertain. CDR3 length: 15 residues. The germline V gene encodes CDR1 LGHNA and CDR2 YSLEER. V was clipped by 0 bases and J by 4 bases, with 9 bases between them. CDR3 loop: CASSQERRLNEKLFF. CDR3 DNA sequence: TGCGCCAGCAGCCAAGAACGCAGGCTTAATGAAAAACTGTTTTTT.

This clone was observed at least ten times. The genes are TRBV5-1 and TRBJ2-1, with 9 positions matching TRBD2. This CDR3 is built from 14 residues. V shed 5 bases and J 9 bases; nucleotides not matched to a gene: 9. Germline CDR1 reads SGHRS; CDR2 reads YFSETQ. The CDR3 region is CASSLWRGGSEQFF. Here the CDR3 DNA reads TGCGCCAGCAGTCTATGGCGGGGGGGCAGTGAGCAGTTCTTC.

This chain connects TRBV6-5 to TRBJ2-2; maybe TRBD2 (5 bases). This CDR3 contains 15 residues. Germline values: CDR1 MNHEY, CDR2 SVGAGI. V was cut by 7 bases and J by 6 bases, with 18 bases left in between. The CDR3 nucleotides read TGTGCCAGCACCTCTCCCGGGGTACGGGCCGGGGAGCTGTTTTTT. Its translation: CASTSPGVRAGELFF.

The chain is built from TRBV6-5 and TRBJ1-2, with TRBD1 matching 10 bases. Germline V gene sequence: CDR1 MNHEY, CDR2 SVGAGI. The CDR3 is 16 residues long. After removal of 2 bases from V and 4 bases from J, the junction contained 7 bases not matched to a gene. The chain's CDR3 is CASSYHGQGGPYGYTF. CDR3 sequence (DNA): TGTGCCAGCAGTTACCATGGACAGGGGGGACCCTATGGCTACACCTTC.

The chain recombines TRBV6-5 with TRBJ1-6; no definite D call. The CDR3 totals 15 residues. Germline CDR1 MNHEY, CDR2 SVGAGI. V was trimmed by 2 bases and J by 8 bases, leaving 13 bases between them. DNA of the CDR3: TGTGCCAGCAGTTACGGGATCGGCGGGGATTCACCCCTCCACTTT. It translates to CASSYGIGGDSPLHF.

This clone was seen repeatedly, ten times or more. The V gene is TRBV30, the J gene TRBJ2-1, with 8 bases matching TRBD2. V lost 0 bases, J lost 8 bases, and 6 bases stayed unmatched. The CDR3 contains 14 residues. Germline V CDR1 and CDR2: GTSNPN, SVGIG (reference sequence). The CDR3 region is CAWSVGSGGYEQFF. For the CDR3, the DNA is TGTGCCTGGAGTGTAGGGAGCGGGGGTTATGAGCAGTTCTTC.

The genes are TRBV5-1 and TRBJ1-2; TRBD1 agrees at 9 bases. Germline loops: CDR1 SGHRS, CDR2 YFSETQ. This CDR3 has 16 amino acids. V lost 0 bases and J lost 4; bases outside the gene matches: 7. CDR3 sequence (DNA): TGCGCCAGCAGCTTGGAATCACAGGGGGCCGGCTATGGCTACACCTTC. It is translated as CASSLESQGAGYGYTF.

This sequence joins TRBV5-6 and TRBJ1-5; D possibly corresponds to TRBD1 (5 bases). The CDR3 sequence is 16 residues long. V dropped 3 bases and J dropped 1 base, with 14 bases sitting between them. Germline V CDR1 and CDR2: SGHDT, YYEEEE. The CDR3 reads CASSSLGLGSNQPQHF. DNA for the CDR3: TGTGCCAGCAGCTCCCTGGGGCTGGGGAGCAATCAGCCCCAGCATTTT.

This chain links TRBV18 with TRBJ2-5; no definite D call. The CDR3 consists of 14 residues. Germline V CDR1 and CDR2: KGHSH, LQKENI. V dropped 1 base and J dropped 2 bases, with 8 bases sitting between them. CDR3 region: CASSPLEQQETQYF. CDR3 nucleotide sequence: TGTGCCAGCTCACCACTGGAACAGCAAGAGACCCAGTACTTC. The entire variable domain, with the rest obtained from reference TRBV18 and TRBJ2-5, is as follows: NAGVMQNPRHLVRRRGQEARLRCSPMKGHSHVYWYRQLPEEGLKFMVYLQKENIIDESGMPKERFSAEFPKEGPSILRIQQVVRGDSAAYFCASSPLEQQETQYFGPGTRLLVL.

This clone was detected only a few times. The CDR3 DNA is TGCGCCAGCAGCCAGGGACAGGGGGCGGCCAATAATTCACCCCTCCACTTT. Its protein product is CASSQGQGAANNSPLHF. This sequence joins TRBV4-1 and TRBJ1-6; TRBD1 matches 12 bases. V was clipped by 3 bases and J by 5 bases; unmatched bases: 5. Per germline, CDR1 MGHRA and CDR2 YSYEKL. CDR3 length equals 17 residues.